This TCR beta chain was found in a study of blood T cell repertoires in COVID-19. Study overall: Both acute and convalescent COVID-19 samples were obtained from the United States, Italy and Spain. T cells, B-cell-depleted T cells, or PBMCs supplied cDNA or gDNA.

Authors' analysis steps: How many nucleated cells were present was estimated from reference gene primer amplification. TCRdb keeps only in-frame clones here, not all; method: immunoSEQ multiplex PCR. The V and J calls and clone size were taken over from that table, and D and trimming were inferred from the DNA. The sample gives 25,000 to 35,000 clones, over 75% of which show up once; about 23% is in the top ten. With 4 bases removed from V and 7 bases from J, the gap between germline ends came to 17 bases. Germline V lookup: CDR1 SGDLS, CDR2 YYNGEE. CDR3 length: 15 residues. The specimen sequenced was peripheral blood. The clonotype was recovered from a human donor in a cohort sampled during active COVID-19. This sequence joins TRBV9 and TRBJ2-2, with D perhaps matching TRBD1 (5 bases). The CDR3 nucleotides read TGTGCCAGCAGCTCAACTCATCACAGGAGCGGGGAGCTGTTTTTT. This gives the protein CASSSTHHRSGELFF.